The present T cell receptor beta chain was sequenced within a study of blood T cell repertoires in COVID-19. Study-wide context: Donors in the United States, Italy and Spain gave samples during acute or convalescent COVID-19. Sources were T cells, B-cell-depleted T cells, or PBMCs; the material itself was cDNA or gDNA.

As originally analysed: Using reference gene primer amplification, nucleated cell counts were estimated. Data came from immunoSEQ multiplex PCR; TCRdb stores just in-frame clones and leaves some out. V and J calls and clone size are those listed in that table; D and trimming were worked out from the DNA. The sample carries roughly 260,000 clones, approximately 79% recorded once. The sequenced material came from peripheral blood. The TCR was taken from a woman in her forties with active or convalescent COVID-19.

CDR3 in amino acids: CASSFRGGADTQYF. For the CDR3, the DNA is TGTGCCAGCAGCTTTAGGGGGGGGGCAGATACGCAGTATTTT. The J gene is TRBJ2-3, the V gene TRBV7-2, with D possibly being TRBD2 (7 bases). Trimming pared 3 bases from V and 4 bases from J, leaving 11 bases between. There are 14 residues in the CDR3. Germline loops: CDR1 SGHTA, CDR2 FQGNSA.